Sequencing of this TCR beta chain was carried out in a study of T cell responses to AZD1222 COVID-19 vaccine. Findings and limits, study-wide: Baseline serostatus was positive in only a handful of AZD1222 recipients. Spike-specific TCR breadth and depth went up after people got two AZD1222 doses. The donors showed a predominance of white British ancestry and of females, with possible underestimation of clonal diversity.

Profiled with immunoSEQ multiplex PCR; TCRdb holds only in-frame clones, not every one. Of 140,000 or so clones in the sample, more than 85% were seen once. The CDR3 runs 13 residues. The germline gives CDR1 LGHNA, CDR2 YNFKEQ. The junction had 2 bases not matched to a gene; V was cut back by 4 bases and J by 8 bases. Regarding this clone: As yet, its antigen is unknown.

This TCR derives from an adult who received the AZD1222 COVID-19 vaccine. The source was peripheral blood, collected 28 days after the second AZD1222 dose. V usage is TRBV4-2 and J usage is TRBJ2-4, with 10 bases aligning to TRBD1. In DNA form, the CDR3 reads TGTGCCAGCAGCCGGGGACAGGGGTACATTCAGTACTTC. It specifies CASSRGQGYIQYF.